These 23 T cell receptor beta chains were sequenced from one sample in a study of coeliac disease (dated by TCRdb to 2022 to 2024). Library method: the immunoSEQ multiplex PCR assay. Entries here come from immuneACCESS through TCRdb and include only in-frame sequences with V and J called. Some clones fail to appear in such tables; in the studies checked, an unresolved V gene covers under half of the shortfall, and the cause of the remainder is unknown. Recorded for this sample are around 800 clones; around 64% of them occurred a single time. Of the sample, 45% falls within the top ten clones. Sample: intraepithelial lymphocytes from the gut. Per the publication, the cell subset or site label means: intraepithelial cell (IEC) fraction of small intestinal biopsy. These receptors were obtained from a man older than 75 without celiac disease.

This chain links TRBV7-2 with TRBJ2-2; no reliable D call. From germline, CDR1 is SGHTA and CDR2 FQGNSA. The CDR3 sequence is 15 residues long. V dropped 3 bases and J dropped 0 bases, with 8 bases sitting between them. Here the CDR3 reads CASSLSQTNTGELFF. CDR3 bases: TGTGCCAGCAGCTTGTCACAGACGAACACCGGGGAGCTGTTTTTT.

The J gene is TRBJ1-2, the V gene TRBV10-2; 8 positions agree with TRBD1. J was trimmed by 3 bases and V by 7 bases; bases with no gene match: 4. The germline V gene has CDR1 WSHSY and CDR2 SAAADI. The CDR3 loop spans 13 amino acids. The CDR3 sequence: CASTPGQDYGYTF. The CDR3, as DNA: TGCGCCAGCACTCCGGGACAGGACTATGGCTACACCTTC.

Of note for this clone: Mismatch with germline at one junction end may stem from a read error. The chain uses TRBV10-1 and TRBJ2-1; TRBD2 agrees at 8 bases. The CDR3 extends over 14 amino acids. The germline V gene encodes CDR1 WNHNN and CDR2 SYGVQD (reference sequence). As DNA, the CDR3 is TGCGCCAGCGGTGACGGGGGGGCGGTTAATGAGCAGTTCTTC. It encodes CASGDGGAVNEQFF.

V usage is TRBV15 and J usage is TRBJ2-5; 8 positions match TRBD2. From germline, CDR1 is LNHNV and CDR2 YYDKDF (reference sequence). This CDR3 contains 16 residues. The ends lost 0 bases at V and 5 bases at J; junction bases unmatched: 8. CDR3 in amino acids: CATSRDWSSGGETQYF. The CDR3 DNA sequence: TGTGCCACCAGCAGAGATTGGAGTTCGGGGGGGGAGACCCAGTACTTC.

The chain is built from TRBV6-1 and TRBJ1-2; no definite D call. Between the trimmed V and J ends, which lost 0 bases and 8 bases, there was a span of 7 bases. Germline V lookup: CDR1 MNHNS, CDR2 SASEGT. This CDR3 region has 12 residues. The CDR3 DNA is TGTGCCAGCAGTGAAGCCAGAGGGGGCTACACCTTC. As protein: CASSEARGGYTF.

The chain carries TRBV21-1 and TRBJ1-1. TRBV21-1 is labeled a pseudogene. CDR3 size: 17 residues. The CDR3 sequence is CASSVLIAYTIRTEAFF. CDR3 nucleotides: TGTGCCAGCAGTGTTCTCATAGCTTACACAATTCGCACTGAAGCTTTCTTT.

A single count supports this clone. The chain joins TRBV10-3 to TRBJ2-7; TRBD1 matches at 9 bases. The germline gives CDR1 ENHRY, CDR2 SYGVKD. The CDR3 is 11 residues long. The J segment lost 7 bases and the V segment lost 10 bases, leaving 5 bases of the junction unmatched. CDR3 DNA sequence: TGTGCCACCACAGGGGGCGAGGAGCAGTACTTC. As protein: CATTGGEEQYF.

This sequence joins TRBV30 and TRBJ1-5; 7 nucleotides line up with TRBD1. Germline trimming cut 3 bases from V and 2 bases from J; bases unmatched to any gene: 4. The CDR3 extends over 14 amino acids. The germline gives CDR1 GTSNPN, CDR2 SVGIG (reference sequence). The DNA for the CDR3 is TGTGCCTGGAGCTCCACAGGGGGCAATCAGCCCCAGCATTTT. It is translated as CAWSSTGGNQPQHF.

This clone was observed a handful of times. V gene TRBV29-1 combines with J gene TRBJ2-7; 8 bases are a match to TRBD2. The CDR3 has 14 residues. Germline V gene sequence: CDR1 SQVTM, CDR2 ANQGSEA. J was trimmed by 0 bases and V by 6 bases; bases with no gene match: 7. CDR3 sequence: CSVNGLAGSYEQYF. Written as DNA, the CDR3 is TGCAGCGTCAACGGGCTAGCGGGCTCCTACGAGCAGTACTTC.

The genes are TRBV28 and TRBJ2-7; TRBD1 matches at 8 bases. After removal of 7 bases from V and 4 bases from J, the junction contained 6 bases not matched to a gene. Germline CDR1 is MDHEN and CDR2 is SYDVKM. CDR3 length: 13 amino acids. The CDR3 DNA sequence: TGTGCCAGCATCGACAGGGGCTCTTACGAGCAGTACGTC. Protein: CASIDRGSYEQYV.

This clone has just a few counts. This chain joins TRBV6-8 and TRBJ2-2; TRBD2 aligns across 9 bases. This CDR3 has 14 residues. In germline, CDR1 is MNHGY, CDR2 SAAAGT. J gave up 3 bases and V 6 bases, and 2 bases lay outside the gene matches. The CDR3 DNA sequence: TGTGCCAGCAGGACTAGCGGTGACACCGGGGAGCTGTTTTTT. As protein: CASRTSGDTGELFF.

This clone appeared a single time. The chain joins TRBV30 to TRBJ1-5; 11 bases line up with TRBD1. This CDR3 has 15 residues. V was pared by 0 bases and J by 6 bases, with 4 bases of the junction left unmatched. Per germline, CDR1 GTSNPN and CDR2 SVGIG (reference sequence). The CDR3: CAWSVKGTGGQPQHF. CDR3 nucleotides: TGTGCCTGGAGTGTAAAGGGGACAGGGGGTCAGCCCCAGCATTTT. Full variable domain (outside the CDR3, taken from reference TRBV30 and TRBJ1-5): SQTIHQWPATLVQPVGSPLSLECTVEGTSNPNLYWYRQAAGRGLQLLFYSVGIGQISSEVPQNLSASRPQDRQFILSSKKLLLSDSGFYLCAWSVKGTGGQPQHFGDGTRLSIL.

The chain couples TRBV6-5 to TRBJ2-7; the match to TRBD1 covers 10 bases. CDR3 length: 15 amino acids. V lost 4 bases to trimming and J lost 3 bases; unmatched junction nucleotides: 6. Germline-derived CDR1 and CDR2 are MNHEY and SVGAGI. As DNA, the CDR3 is TGTGCCAGCAGTTCCCAGACAGGGGGCTTCTACGAGCAGTACTTC. This encodes CASSSQTGGFYEQYF.

The gene calls are TRBV6-6 and TRBJ1-4; 7 bases match TRBD1. This CDR3 is 14 amino acids long. Trimming at V came to 2 bases and at J to 8 bases, leaving 5 bases not matched to a gene. Germline V gives CDR1 MNHNY, CDR2 SVGAGI (reference sequence). CDR3 sequence: CASSYGTASEKLFF. The CDR3 nucleotides read TGTGCCAGCAGTTACGGGACAGCTTCAGAAAAACTGTTTTTT.

V gene TRBV29-1 combines with J gene TRBJ2-6; tentatively, D is TRBD1 (5 bases). This CDR3 spans 14 amino acids. The V end was cut by 6 bases, the J end by 0 bases, with 9 bases between. Germline V gene lookup returns CDR1 SQVTM and CDR2 ANQGSEA. In nucleotides, the CDR3 is TGCAGCGTGGCACAGGACTCTGGGGCCAACGTCCTGACTTTC. Its protein product is CSVAQDSGANVLTF.

The chain is built from TRBV6-6 and TRBJ2-7; 8 bases are shared with TRBD2. Unmatched junction bases numbered 4, after V lost 7 bases and J lost 2 bases. This CDR3 spans 13 amino acids. Germline lookup yields CDR1 MNHNY and CDR2 SVGAGI (reference sequence). CDR3 protein: CASKSGSAYEQYF. The CDR3 nucleotides read TGTGCCAGCAAAAGCGGGAGCGCCTACGAGCAGTACTTC.

This chain joins TRBV6-5 and TRBJ2-2; D is possibly TRBD1 (5 bases). The V and J ends lost 6 bases and 3 bases respectively, with 11 bases between them. From germline, CDR1 is MNHEY and CDR2 SVGAGI. The CDR3 length is 14 residues. CDR3 nucleotide sequence: TGTGCCAGCAGGGTAACAGGAGACACCGGGGAGCTGTTTTTT. Its protein is CASRVTGDTGELFF.

The chain uses TRBV5-1 and TRBJ2-5; TRBD2 aligns across 8 bases. The germline CDR1 and CDR2 sequences are SGHRS and YFSETQ. Unmatched junction bases numbered 3, after V lost 4 bases and J lost 1 base. The CDR3 is made up of 14 amino acids. The CDR3, as DNA: TGCGCCAGCAGCGACGGGAGGGCCCAAGAGACCCAGTACTTC. It yields the protein CASSDGRAQETQYF.

The V and J genes are TRBV7-2 and TRBJ1-1; D not certain. CDR3 length: 12 amino acids. Germline CDR1 reads SGHTA; CDR2 reads FQGNSA. Between the trimmed V and J ends, which lost 4 bases and 7 bases, there was a span of 10 bases. In nucleotides, the CDR3 is TGTGCCAGCAGCTCTTACAGAAGTGAAGCTTTCTTT. This translates into CASSSYRSEAFF. Drawing the rest from reference TRBV7-2 and TRBJ1-1, the complete variable domain is GAGVSQSPSNKVTEKGKDVELRCDPISGHTALYWYRQSLGQGLEFLIYFQGNSAPDKSGLPSDRFSAERTGGSVSTLTIQRTQQEDSAVYLCASSSYRSEAFFGQGTRLTVV.

The sample holds one count of this clone. The V call is TRBV5-5, the J call TRBJ2-1; possible D gene TRBD1, 6 bases. Germline-derived CDR1 and CDR2 are SGHKS and YYEKEE (reference sequence). The germline V and J ends were trimmed by 2 bases and 0 bases, with 9 bases remaining between them. The CDR3 is 15 residues long. CDR3 residues: CASSFSRGSYNEQFF. In DNA form, the CDR3 reads TGTGCCAGCAGCTTTTCCAGGGGCTCCTACAATGAGCAGTTCTTC.

The chain has TRBV2 and TRBJ1-4, with 7 bases identical to TRBD1. V lost 5 bases to trimming and J lost 10 bases; unmatched junction nucleotides: 10. CDR3 length: 14 amino acids. The germline V gene has CDR1 SNHLY and CDR2 FYNNEI. CDR3 region: CASSWDSRGGKLFF. The DNA for the CDR3 is TGTGCCAGCAGTTGGGACAGTCGGGGGGGAAAACTGTTTTTT.

The rearrangement uses TRBV2 and TRBJ2-2, with 9 bases lining up with TRBD1. J gave up 8 bases and V 7 bases, and 11 bases lay outside the gene matches. This CDR3 is built from 15 residues. Germline V gene lookup returns CDR1 SNHLY and CDR2 FYNNEI. The CDR3 is CASKTGTGTGGELFF. CDR3 in DNA: TGTGCCAGCAAAACCGGGACAGGGACTGGGGGGGAGCTGTTTTTT.

J is TRBJ2-1 and V is TRBV11-3, with 7 bases aligning to TRBD2. V gave up 5 bases and J gave up 5 bases; unmatched junction bases: 9. The CDR3 is 15 residues long. The germline CDR1 and CDR2 sequences are SGHNT and YENEEA. This chain's CDR3 is CASSQGRGYHNEQFF. The CDR3 DNA follows: TGTGCCAGCAGCCAAGGGAGGGGATATCACAATGAGCAGTTCTTC. The full variable domain, with the rest looked up from reference TRBV11-3 and TRBJ2-1, is EAGVVQSPRYKIIEKKQPVAFWCNPISGHNTLYWYLQNLGQGPELLIRYENEEAVDDSQLPKDRFSAERLKGVDSTLKIQPAELGDSAVYLCASSQGRGYHNEQFFGPGTRLTVL.